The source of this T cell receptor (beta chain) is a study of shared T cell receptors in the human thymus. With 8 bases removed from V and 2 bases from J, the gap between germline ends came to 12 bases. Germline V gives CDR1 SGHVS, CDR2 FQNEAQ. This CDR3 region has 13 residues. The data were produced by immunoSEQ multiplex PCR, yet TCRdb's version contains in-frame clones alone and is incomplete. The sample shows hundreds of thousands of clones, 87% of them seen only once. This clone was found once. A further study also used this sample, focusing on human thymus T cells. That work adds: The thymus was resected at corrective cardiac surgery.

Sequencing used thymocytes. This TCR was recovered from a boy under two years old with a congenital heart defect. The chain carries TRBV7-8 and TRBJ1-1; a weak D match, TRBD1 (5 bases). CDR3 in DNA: TGTGCCAGCCACACAGGCTCCAACACTGAAGCTTTCTTT. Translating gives CASHTGSNTEAFF. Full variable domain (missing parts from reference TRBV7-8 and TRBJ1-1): GAGVSQSPRYKVAKRGQDVALRCDPISGHVSLFWYQQALGQGPEFLTYFQNEAQLDKSGLPSDRFFAERPEGSVSTLKIQRTQQEDSAVYLCASHTGSNTEAFFGQGTRLTVV.